Sequencing of this T cell receptor (beta chain) was carried out in a study of early T cells in non-severe SARS-CoV-2 infection. Trimming stripped 10 bases from V and 8 bases from J, with 15 bases between. Germline lookup yields CDR1 SNHLY and CDR2 FYNNEI. There are 12 residues in the CDR3. TCRdb independently ran MiXCR on the 5' RACE reads; one entry per CDR3 protein. The data show some 81,000 distinct CDR3 sequences, over 8.5% seen once. The chain uses TRBV2 and TRBJ2-1; D is unresolved. The TCR sequence derives from an adult who was a healthcare worker with PCR-confirmed SARS-CoV-2 infection or an uninfected control (not recorded which). The specimen was whole blood. CDR3 DNA sequence: TGTGCCAACCGACCCGATTTCGATGAGCAGTTCTTC. This encodes CANRPDFDEQFF.